This T cell receptor (beta chain) came from a study of blood T cells in healthy people across ages. The study's findings and limits: Without sorted subsets, naive and antigen-experienced compartments could not be conclusively compared. Older individuals had lower TCR beta diversity per million T cells (the decline was roughly linear).

Roughly 10 milliliters of peripheral blood were drawn from each donor. Trimming cost V 3 bases and J 5 bases, with 8 bases left between them. CDR3 length equals 14 residues. This clonotype was observed once. Its antigen is still unknown. Alongside a J-beta primer mix, a sample-barcoded 5' primer served in a second PCR lasting about 7 to 12 cycles. TCRdb reprocessed the 5' RACE reads via MiXCR and lists one record per CDR3 protein. The sample records over a million distinct CDR3 sequences, 59% being singletons. The receptor's source is a young man in good health. The V gene is TRBV12-3 or TRBV12-4, the J gene TRBJ2-6, with D unclear. The sample taken for sequencing was blood. The chain's CDR3 is CASSFKSWANVLTF. CDR3 sequence (DNA): TGTGCCAGCAGTTTTAAATCTTGGGCCAACGTCCTGACTTTC.